What follows is one T cell receptor (beta chain) and its context. This sample is part of a study of response to subunit inactivated influenza vaccine. This CDR3 has 15 amino acids. Germline values: CDR1 LNHNV, CDR2 YYDKDF (reference sequence). V lost 0 bases and J 1 base, leaving 9 bases between the germline ends. TCRdb recomputed calls from the RT-PCR reads with MiXCR, one row per CDR3 protein. The sample holds some 540,000 distinct CDR3 sequences, 20% to 25% seen once. These sequences were also reported in another study, on T cells expressing NK-cell markers. That source adds: TCR beta libraries carry UMIs added by 5'RACE template switching. The sequencing cohort of eight donors included seven HCMV-seropositive individuals and one seronegative individual. The dominant NKG2C+ clonotypes represented about 1.0-7.5% of CD8+ T cells in several donors. The CD3+CD56-NKG2C+ fraction of several donors was likewise dominated by these clonotypes. Expanded NKG2C+ T cell clones were not confirmed as HCMV-specific.

The starting material was CD4+ T cells sorted from PBMCs, obtained roughly 13 days after vaccination. The receptor's source is a man over 45 who received an inactivated influenza vaccine. The gene calls are TRBV15 and TRBJ2-5, with unresolved D. This chain's CDR3 is CATSRDGQRQETQYF. CDR3 coding DNA: TGTGCCACCAGCAGAGATGGCCAGCGCCAAGAGACCCAGTACTTC.